This T cell receptor beta chain is from a study of CXCR3-negative and CXCR3-positive naive CD8 T cells. This CDR3 contains 15 residues. The germline CDR1 and CDR2 sequences are SQVTM and ANQGSEA. Of note for this clonotype: Its antigen is unknown.

Regarding the study as a whole: CXCR3 levels fell partly with cryopreservation; most assays relied on fresh PBMCs. For memory CD8+ cells diversity was much lower, but both naive subsets had comparably high diversity.

Carrying UMI labels, the TRB cDNA libraries were prepared through 5' RACE. TCRdb reprocessed the 5' RACE reads and stores each CDR3 protein as one record, lacking DNA. The sample table sets out about 82,000 distinct CDR3 sequences. Sequenced material: naive CXCR3- CD8+ T cells from blood. Subset noted: CD45RO-CCR7+CD27+CD95- naive CD8+ T cells lacking CXCR3 (TNR3-). This sequence originates from a human donor in good health. Some clones in this sample may be carry-over from other donors' samples. The chain couples TRBV29-1 to TRBJ1-2; the TRBD1 assignment by TCRdb is unverifiable without DNA. CDR3 sequence: CSVEDLAGWSYGYTF.